This T cell receptor (beta chain) is drawn from a study of CD8+CD57+ T cells in acquired aplastic anemia. Germline values: CDR1 DFQATT, CDR2 SNEGSKA (reference sequence). The CDR3 spans 14 residues. V gave up 5 bases and J gave up 4 bases, with 16 bases separating them. This clonotype has a count of ten or more. The template used for profiling TCR beta VDJ and CDR3 was genomic DNA. TCRdb analysed the reads with MiXCR anew, one entry per CDR3 protein. The sample includes about 180,000 distinct CDR3 sequences, around 45% of them seen just once. J is TRBJ2-3 and V is TRBV20-1; TRBD2 might be the D (5 bases). The source of this sequence is a human donor in good health. Sequenced sample: sorted CD4+, CD8+, or CD8+CD57+ T cells (not recorded which) from PBMCs. The CDR3 loop reads CSAYRGSGPDTQYF. CDR3 sequence (DNA): TGCAGTGCTTACCGAGGGAGCGGACCAGATACGCAGTATTTT.